This TCR beta chain was recovered during a study of CD8 T cells in ankylosing spondylitis (dated by TCRdb to the late 2010s). Study-wide context: T cell receptor beta repertoires were profiled in healthy donors and ankylosing spondylitis patients so that disease-linked TCR variants could be found. The full study cohort comprised approximately 23 ankylosing spondylitis patients and approximately 100 healthy donors. Peripheral blood was sampled, and synovial fluid was also collected from ankylosing spondylitis patients. Beyond this particular receptor, the publication reports: A TCR beta motif made up of fewer than 10 highly homologous amino acid variants appeared to be characteristic of blood from ankylosing spondylitis patients. In peripheral blood, the disease-linked clones were found at relatively low frequencies and had a CD8+ phenotype. According to the report, matched synovial fluid samples from ankylosing spondylitis patients were significantly enriched for the disease-linked clones. Some motif variants were previously reported in synovial fluid and blood of reactive arthritis patients, suggesting common disease-initiation mechanisms.

Here V drops 6 bases and J drops 5 bases, and the junction holds 3 bases not matched to any gene. The CDR3 measures 13 amino acids from cysteine to phenylalanine. Only the CDR3 portion is preserved as DNA: 39 bases, with reading frame beginning at the first base. CDR1 and CDR2 (LGHDT, YNNKEL) derive from the germline V gene (reference sequence). These reads were obtained on an Illumina HiSeq 2500. Quantitative 5'-RACE with molecular barcodes was used to prepare TCR beta libraries. In the paper's pipeline: A new computational method based on a probabilistic model of VDJ rearrangement was used to identify disease-linked TCR variants. Clones were called with MiXCR by TCRdb after fastp trimmed the public reads at Q25, and only in-frame beta chains were retained. Rows merge per CDR3 protein into single entries with the most common DNA and genes. TCRdb's processing, not the authors' own work, is the source of the V and J calls. In this sample the table shows 36,000 or so distinct CDR3 sequences, around 6% of which occur a single time. Clones ranked in the top ten supply approximately 12% of the sample.

The sample holds many counts of this clonotype. It lacks a known antigen. Base quality data are lacking; no much larger clone is found one base away. This TCR came from a male donor with ankylosing spondylitis or in good health (not recorded which). The source material was blood, either unsorted or a sorted T cell fraction (not recorded which). The sequence joins TRBV3-1 to TRBJ2-1, and 8 bases in between align with TRBD1. CDR3 region: CASSRTGNNEQFF. The DNA sequence follows: TGTGCCAGCAGTCGGACAGGGAACAATGAGCAGTTCTTC.